Below are 26 T cell receptor beta chains sequenced from a single sample in a study of Graves' ophthalmopathy and Graves' hyperthyroidism. Amplification of TCR beta CDR3 regions used RNA transcripts. First-round RT-PCR relied on HTBI primers, and a second-round multiplex PCR came next. TCRdb reprocessed the multiplex PCR reads with MiXCR, giving one entry per CDR3 protein. The data contain around 400,000 distinct CDR3 sequences, 15% to 20% of them singletons. Source material: peripheral blood. These receptors were collected from a woman aged 18 to 35 with Graves' ophthalmopathy.

The chain combines TRBV6-1 with TRBJ1-5; perhaps TRBD1 as D (5 bases). Germline assignment: CDR1 MNHNS and CDR2 SASEGT. V was clipped by 6 bases and J by 7 bases, with 22 bases between them. The CDR3 runs 16 residues. The CDR3 region is CASSRSWQGRGQPQHF. CDR3 sequence (DNA): TGTGCCAGCAGCAGGTCGTGGCAGGGAAGAGGCCAGCCCCAGCATTTT.

This clonotype was seen many times. One end of the junction fails to match germline, which may point to a read error. V is TRBV6-1 and J is TRBJ1-2; no reliable D call. Per germline, CDR1 MNHNS and CDR2 SASEGT. This CDR3 spans 14 amino acids. CDR3 amino acids: CASRTWEANYGYTF. The CDR3 nucleotides are TGTGCCAGCAGGACCTGGGAGGCTAATTATGGCTACACCTTC.

In this sample, this clonotype turned up once. The chain couples TRBV10-3 to TRBJ2-5, with TRBD1 matching over 7 bases. Per the germline V gene, CDR1 is ENHRY and CDR2 is SYGVKD. The CDR3 sequence is 15 residues long. V lost 0 bases and J lost 2; bases outside the gene matches: 3. Here the CDR3 reads CAISESNRGQETQYF. The CDR3, as DNA: TGTGCCATCAGTGAGTCGAACAGGGGTCAAGAGACCCAGTACTTC.

The sample holds many counts of this clonotype. The chain employs TRBV20-1 and TRBJ1-1; D is uncertain. The CDR3 consists of 13 residues. The V gene's germline CDR1 is DFQATT and CDR2 SNEGSKA (reference sequence). Trimming took 3 bases from V and 3 from J, leaving 11 bases between them. CDR3 coding DNA: TGCAGTGCTAGGGGAGAAACGCACACTGAAGCTTTCTTT. Translation: CSARGETHTEAFF.

This clonotype occurred many times. The chain has TRBV11-2 and TRBJ2-7, with TRBD2 matching 15 bases. With 1 base clipped from V and 3 bases from J, the junction kept 4 bases outside the gene matches. Germline V lookup: CDR1 SGHAT, CDR2 FQNNGV. This CDR3 is built from 17 residues. The CDR3 loop is CASSLGGTSGRYYEQYF. CDR3 nucleotides: TGTGCCAGCAGCTTAGGCGGGACTAGCGGGAGGTACTACGAGCAGTACTTC.

This clonotype was seen ten or more times. As DNA, the CDR3 is TGTGCCAGCTCACCCGGACACCCGAACACTGAAGCTTTCTTT. Residues: CASSPGHPNTEAFF. The V call is TRBV18, the J call TRBJ1-1, with D tentatively TRBD1 (5 bases). Trimming stripped 3 bases from V and 1 base from J, with 9 bases between. The CDR3 has 14 amino acids. The germline gives CDR1 KGHSH, CDR2 LQKENI.

This clonotype has more than one count but fewer than ten. The V call is TRBV30, the J call TRBJ1-6, with D tentatively TRBD1 (5 bases). Trimming removed 2 bases from V and 7 bases from J, with 9 bases in between. This CDR3 is built from 13 residues. Germline V gene data show CDR1 as GTSNPN and CDR2 as SVGIG (reference sequence). The CDR3 DNA follows: TGTGCCTGGAGTTCGACAGCGAATTCACCCCTCCACTTT. Protein: CAWSSTANSPLHF.

This clonotype was found many times. The chain links TRBV28 to TRBJ1-5, with no clear D. Per the germline V gene, CDR1 is MDHEN and CDR2 is SYDVKM. Trimming took off 2 bases at V and 7 bases at J, with 9 bases between the two ends. This CDR3 is built from 13 residues. CDR3 in amino acids: CASSLLGWQPQHF. CDR3 nucleotide sequence: TGTGCCAGCAGTTTACTGGGTTGGCAGCCCCAGCATTTT.

This clonotype was recorded at least ten times. J is TRBJ2-2 and V is TRBV27, with D possibly called TRBD1 or TRBD2 (5 bases each). The CDR3 consists of 15 residues. Per the germline V gene, CDR1 is MNHEY and CDR2 is SMNVEV (reference sequence). V lost 2 bases and J lost 5, with 12 bases in between. The CDR3 is CASSLERGRTGELFF. As DNA, the CDR3 is TGTGCCAGCAGTTTAGAGAGGGGAAGGACCGGGGAGCTGTTTTTT.

The sample holds many counts of this clonotype. V and J are TRBV12-3 or TRBV12-4 and TRBJ2-3, with TRBD1 matching over 7 bases. The CDR3 has 18 residues. J was trimmed by 2 bases and V by 3 bases; bases with no gene match: 14. The CDR3 loop is CASSFTTNRGLVTDTQYF. The CDR3 DNA follows: TGTGCCAGCAGTTTCACAACAAACAGGGGTCTCGTCACAGATACGCAGTATTTT.

This clonotype was counted at least ten times. This rearrangement joins TRBV6-2 or TRBV6-3 to TRBJ1-5; 7 positions match TRBD1. Germline CDR1 reads MNHEY; CDR2 reads SVGEGT. CDR3 size: 14 residues. After removal of 6 bases from V and 3 bases from J, the junction contained 5 bases not matched to a gene. CDR3 nucleotide sequence: TGTGCCAGCAGCCATGGGACAGTCAATCAGCCCCAGCATTTT. The encoded protein is CASSHGTVNQPQHF.

The rearrangement joins TRBV19 to TRBJ2-1; TRBD1 aligns across 7 bases. Per germline, CDR1 LNHDA and CDR2 SQIVND (reference sequence). Trimming took 6 bases from V and 6 from J; bases not matched to a gene: 2. The CDR3 sequence is 12 residues long. This CDR3 reads CASRSGGNEQFF. CDR3 DNA: TGTGCCAGTAGGTCAGGGGGCAATGAGCAGTTCTTC.

Of note for this clonotype: At one end, the junction sequence differs from germline, possibly due to a read error. The rearrangement uses TRBV2 and TRBJ2-7, with TRBD2 as a possible D gene (5 bases). Germline V lookup: CDR1 SNHLY, CDR2 FYNNEI. There are 11 residues in the CDR3. DNA for the CDR3: TGCGCGGTTACGGGATCCTATGAGCAGTACTTC. Translating it yields CAVTGSYEQYF.

This clonotype was picked up many times. The CDR3 sequence: CASSFPWDSPYEQYF. CDR3 nucleotides: TGTGCCAGCAGTTTCCCCTGGGACAGTCCCTACGAGCAGTACTTC. The rearrangement joins TRBV28 to TRBJ2-7, with 7 bases matching TRBD1. V lost 3 bases, J lost 2 bases, and 7 bases stayed unmatched. Germline assignment: CDR1 MDHEN and CDR2 SYDVKM. The CDR3 covers 15 residues.

V gene TRBV12-3 or TRBV12-4 combines with J gene TRBJ1-2; D not resolved. The CDR3 has 12 amino acids. Trimming pared 3 bases from V and 8 bases from J, leaving 10 bases between. The CDR3 is CASSLGQLGYTF. The CDR3 nucleotides read TGTGCCAGCAGTTTGGGTCAGTTGGGCTACACCTTC.

The gene calls are TRBV28 and TRBJ1-2, with D uncertain. The germline CDR1 and CDR2 sequences are MDHEN and SYDVKM. V gave up 3 bases and J gave up 8 bases, with 10 bases separating them. The CDR3 has 12 residues. The CDR3 protein is CASSLVTIGYTF. CDR3 sequence (DNA): TGTGCCAGCAGTTTGGTCACTATCGGCTACACCTTC.

This clonotype was seen at least ten times. The V gene is TRBV28, the J gene TRBJ1-5; 10 nucleotides match TRBD1. The J segment lost 2 bases and the V segment lost 3 bases, leaving 4 bases of the junction unmatched. Germline-derived CDR1 and CDR2 are MDHEN and SYDVKM. This CDR3 has 16 amino acids. This chain's CDR3 is CASSLLGTGGNQPQHF. CDR3 nucleotide sequence: TGTGCCAGCAGTTTGTTGGGGACAGGGGGCAATCAGCCCCAGCATTTT.

This clonotype appeared many times. V gene TRBV11-1 combines with J gene TRBJ2-5; no firm D call. V lost 4 bases, J lost 6 bases, and 15 bases lay in between. This CDR3 has 14 residues. Germline CDR1 reads SGHAT; CDR2 reads FQDESV (reference sequence). Written as DNA, the CDR3 is TGTGCCAGCAGCTCGGGTATGCCGAAGAAGACCCAGTACTTC. This encodes CASSSGMPKKTQYF.

This clonotype was detected many times. The V gene is TRBV25-1, the J gene TRBJ2-2; a weak D match, TRBD1 (6 bases). The CDR3 loop spans 15 amino acids. Trimming left V 8 bases short and J 3 bases short, with 16 bases between. Germline loops: CDR1 MGHDK, CDR2 SYGVNS. The CDR3 DNA sequence: TGTGCCAGCGCCAGGGGTCAAGGGGACACCGGGGAGCTGTTTTTT. Residues: CASARGQGDTGELFF.

This clonotype was observed many times. The V call is TRBV5-1, the J call TRBJ1-6; D unclear. With 4 bases removed from V and 6 bases from J, the gap between germline ends came to 11 bases. The CDR3 is 14 amino acids. CDR1 SGHRS and CDR2 YFSETQ come from the germline V gene. The CDR3 reads CASSPDTANSPLHF. The CDR3, as DNA: TGCGCCAGCAGCCCTGACACGGCTAATTCACCCCTCCACTTT.

This chain uses TRBV12-3 or TRBV12-4 with TRBJ2-7; the D is unclear. The CDR3 consists of 14 residues. The V gene lost 5 bases and the J gene lost 2 bases, with 13 bases spanning the gap. CDR3 sequence: CASSARDGTYEQYF. The DNA for the CDR3 is TGTGCCAGCAGTGCCCGTGATGGAACCTACGAGCAGTACTTC.

In this sample, this clonotype turned up many times. The chain recombines TRBV28 with TRBJ1-2; D is ambiguous. Trimming took 6 bases from V and 4 from J, leaving 9 bases between them. The CDR3 consists of 12 residues. CDR1 is MDHEN, CDR2 SYDVKM, per germline. The CDR3 sequence is CASSPSPYGYTF. The CDR3 DNA follows: TGTGCCAGCAGCCCCAGCCCCTATGGCTACACCTTC.

V usage is TRBV7-2 and J usage is TRBJ2-7, with D hard to call. V was shortened by 3 bases and J by 3 bases, with 9 bases between the two germline ends. Germline V gene data show CDR1 as SGHTA and CDR2 as FQGNSA. The CDR3 is 13 residues long. The CDR3 sequence: CASSFTRIYEQYF. DNA of the CDR3: TGTGCCAGCAGCTTTACGCGGATCTACGAGCAGTACTTC.

This rearrangement joins TRBV9 to TRBJ1-1, with D tentatively TRBD1 (5 bases). Trimming pared 0 bases from V and 9 bases from J, leaving 15 bases between. The length of the CDR3 is 14 residues. Germline CDR1 SGDLS, CDR2 YYNGEE. The DNA for the CDR3 is TGTGCCAGCAGCGTAGGATTGGGGGGTAGACAAGCTTTCTTT. Translating it yields CASSVGLGGRQAFF.

This clonotype was picked up many times. The V call is TRBV14, the J call TRBJ2-2; D gene ambiguous. Deletions cut 0 bases from V and 1 base from J, with 9 bases between. CDR1 SGHDN and CDR2 FVKESK come from the germline V gene. This CDR3 region has 16 residues. Here the CDR3 DNA reads TGTGCCAGCAGCCAAGATATAGGCTGGAACACCGGGGAGCTGTTTTTT. It yields the protein CASSQDIGWNTGELFF.

This chain connects TRBV12-3 or TRBV12-4 to TRBJ2-6; TRBD2 is a possible D gene (5 bases). The CDR3 is 17 residues long. Trimming pared 5 bases from V and 0 bases from J, leaving 14 bases between. The CDR3 region has the DNA TGTGCCAGCAGTGCCGACTACTCCTCCTCTGGGGCCAACGTCCTGACTTTC. As protein: CASSADYSSSGANVLTF.